This T cell receptor (beta chain) was observed in a study of type 1 regulatory T cells. Turning to the study itself: T-allo10 is a Tr1-enriched, alloantigen-specific CD4 T cell product made in vitro.

V lost 3 bases and J 7 bases, leaving 15 bases between the germline ends. Germline values: CDR1 DFQATT, CDR2 SNEGSKA (reference sequence). The CDR3 runs 13 residues. In TCRdb, the reads were re-called with MiXCR into one record per CDR3 protein. The repertoire has 60,000 to 80,000 distinct CDR3 sequences, about 69% of them found once; the top ten carry about 8%. Graft donor-derived T-allo10 cells were described as host-alloantigen-specific, anergic, and alloantigen-specifically suppressive. In the case of this clonotype: The antigen is not known.

This clonotype was obtained from a human donor in good health. This rearrangement joins TRBV20-1 to TRBJ2-5, with D maybe TRBD2 (6 bases). The sequencing sample was made of cultured T cells, either the whole culture or a sorted T cell fraction (not recorded which). Subset meaning: Tr1-enriched cell product generated in vitro against host alloantigens. The CDR3 DNA follows: TGCAGTGCTAGTGAGCAATTCGGGAGGACCCAGTACTTC. Encoded protein: CSASEQFGRTQYF.